This TCR beta chain was found in a study of cytomegalovirus exposure and HLA in healthy donors. The germline V gene encodes CDR1 PRHDT and CDR2 FYEKMQ (reference sequence). CDR3 size: 17 residues. With 2 bases clipped from V and 0 bases from J, the junction kept 10 bases outside the gene matches. It was with 60 Vbeta and 13 Jbeta primers that the PCR ran. Produced via immunoSEQ multiplex PCR; TCRdb's table is partial and in-frame only. The data show some 170,000 clones, approximately 80% seen once. The genes are TRBV13 and TRBJ2-7, with TRBD2 matching 7 bases. The material sequenced was PBMCs. This sequence was found in a man between 25 and 39 years old in good health and CMV-seropositive. CDR3 amino acids: CASSLWAGEGSSYEQYF. The DNA for the CDR3 is TGTGCCAGCAGCTTATGGGCGGGGGAAGGCAGCTCCTACGAGCAGTACTTC.